This T cell receptor beta chain was identified during a study of CD8+CD57+ T cells in acquired aplastic anemia. General study points: Patients and controls turned out to have some 30 CD8+ CDR3 sequences in common.

There are 12 residues in the CDR3. Trimming stripped 3 bases from V and 3 bases from J, with 5 bases between. CDR1 is LNHDA and CDR2 is SQIVND in the germline V gene (reference sequence). As concerns this clonotype: The antigen remains undetermined.

Genomic DNA provided the template from which TCR beta VDJ and CDR3 profiles were obtained. TCRdb fed the reads into MiXCR, producing one record per CDR3 protein. The sample has more than 150,000 distinct CDR3 sequences; 48% are singletons. For sequencing, patients were chosen who had shown expansion of CD8+CD57+ cells by flow cytometry. There was no therapy given to any patient before the blood sampling took place. The chain is built from TRBV19 and TRBJ1-1; D is ambiguous. This receptor was taken from a human donor with aplastic anemia. What was sequenced was sorted CD4+, CD8+, or CD8+CD57+ T cells (not recorded which) from PBMCs. CDR3 bases: TGTGCCAGTAGTATCGGGTACACTGAAGCTTTCTTT. Its protein is CASSIGYTEAFF.